This passage covers 14 T cell receptor beta chains from one sample sequenced in a study of cytomegalovirus exposure and HLA in healthy donors. In the PCR, 60 Vbeta and 13 Jbeta primers were used. Only in-frame clones appear in the TCRdb table, and some are missing; sequencing was by immunoSEQ multiplex PCR. The sample includes some 180,000 clones, 70% to 80% seen only once; the top ten take about 3%. What was sequenced was PBMCs. The receptors originated from a male donor in good health and CMV-seronegative.

The chain has TRBV6-5 and TRBJ1-5; 7 bases match TRBD1. V shed 9 bases and J 4 bases; nucleotides not matched to a gene: 3. The CDR3 sequence is 12 residues long. The germline CDR1 and CDR2 sequences are MNHEY and SVGAGI. In DNA, the CDR3 is TGTGCCAGTCGGACAGGTAATCAGCCCCAGCATTTT. Translated: CASRTGNQPQHF.

The gene calls are TRBV28 and TRBJ1-5; possible D gene TRBD1, 5 bases. The CDR3 runs to 13 residues. V shed 2 bases and J shed 11 bases, with 13 bases lying between them. The germline V gene encodes CDR1 MDHEN and CDR2 SYDVKM. The CDR3 DNA reads TGTGCCAGCAGTTTACGCAGGGTCACAGCCCAGCATTTT. This translates into CASSLRRVTAQHF.

This clone showed up just a few times. The rearrangement joins TRBV6-1 to TRBJ2-7, with 11 nucleotides matching TRBD1. The V gene end was trimmed by 6 bases and the J gene end by 5 bases; junction bases not matched to a gene: 9. The germline CDR1 and CDR2 sequences are MNHNS and SASEGT. This CDR3 has 15 amino acids. The chain's CDR3 is CASRKGQGDVDEQYF. In nucleotides, the CDR3 is TGTGCCAGCAGGAAGGGACAGGGGGACGTGGACGAGCAGTACTTC.

This chain joins TRBV7-9 and TRBJ1-5, with 10 bases matching TRBD1. CDR1 SEHNR and CDR2 FQNEAQ come from the germline V gene (reference sequence). V shed 5 bases and J 7 bases; nucleotides not matched to a gene: 5. The CDR3 is 14 amino acids. CDR3 sequence reads: CASSPGQGEQPQHF. The CDR3 DNA reads as TGTGCCAGCAGCCCAGGACAGGGGGAGCAGCCCCAGCATTTT.

The chain has TRBV6-5 and TRBJ2-5; D might be TRBD1 (5 bases). Gene TRBJ2-7 matches the end of the DNA better, so the J call may be wrong. The CDR3 spans 15 residues. CDR1 and CDR2 (germline): MNHEY, SVGAGI. This CDR3 reads CASSLEWEGAYEQYF. The DNA for the CDR3 is TGTGCCAGCAGTTTAGAGTGGGAAGGGGCCTACGAGCAGTACTTC.

The CDR3 spells CASTPFRTDTQYF. For the CDR3, the DNA is TGTGCCAGCACCCCTTTTCGCACAGATACGCAGTATTTT. This chain joins TRBV6-1 and TRBJ2-3; D gene ambiguous. V gave up 7 bases and J gave up 1 base, with 9 bases separating them. In germline, CDR1 is MNHNS, CDR2 SASEGT. This CDR3 has 13 residues.

This clone appeared a single time. The chain employs TRBV15 and TRBJ2-5; TRBD1 is a possible D gene (5 bases). The closer fit of TRBJ2-7 to the DNA end suggests the J call may be wrong. This CDR3 region has 15 residues. Germline CDR1 is LNHNV and CDR2 is YYDKDF (reference sequence). CDR3 region: CATSTSRQGPHEQYF. The CDR3 region has the DNA TGTGCCACCAGCACCTCTCGGCAGGGTCCTCACGAGCAGTACTTC.

This chain uses TRBV7-9 with TRBJ1-5, with 9 bases aligning to TRBD1. The V gene's germline CDR1 is SEHNR and CDR2 FQNEAQ (reference sequence). J gave up 3 bases and V 3 bases, and 6 bases lay outside the gene matches. The CDR3 sequence is 16 residues long. The CDR3 DNA reads as TGTGCCAGCAGCTTGGGGACAGGGAGGATCAATCAGCCCCAGCATTTT. As protein: CASSLGTGRINQPQHF.

J is TRBJ2-5 and V is TRBV5-1; the match to TRBD1 covers 10 bases. With the DNA end fitting TRBJ2-7 better, the J assignment may be wrong. Germline CDR1 is SGHRS and CDR2 is YFSETQ. The CDR3 extends over 15 amino acids. This CDR3 reads CASSPATGGPYEQYF. Here the CDR3 DNA reads TGCGCCAGCAGCCCGGCGACAGGGGGCCCATACGAGCAGTACTTC.

The genes are TRBV27 and TRBJ1-5; 8 bases map to TRBD1. There are 15 residues in the CDR3. With 8 bases clipped from V and 3 bases from J, the junction kept 9 bases outside the gene matches. CDR1 MNHEY and CDR2 SMNVEV come from the germline V gene (reference sequence). The CDR3 nucleotides read TGTGCCAGCCGGACGGACAGGGAGGTCAATCAGCCCCAGCATTTT. Translated, it gives CASRTDREVNQPQHF.

This chain links TRBV6-5 with TRBJ2-1; D is possibly TRBD2 (5 bases). The CDR3 is made up of 13 amino acids. CDR1 is MNHEY and CDR2 is SVGAGI in the germline V gene. V lost 8 bases and J lost 7, with 15 bases in between. CDR3 coding DNA: TGTGCCAGCCATGGAGGCCCACCTAATGAGCAGTTCTTC. It encodes CASHGGPPNEQFF.

This clone was detected a few times. The chain recombines TRBV6-5 with TRBJ1-6; 8 positions match TRBD1. V shed 5 bases, J shed 11 bases, and the junction held 8 bases outside the gene matches. The CDR3 totals 14 residues. Per germline, CDR1 MNHEY and CDR2 SVGAGI. The DNA of the CDR3 is TGTGCCAGCAGTACGACAGGGGAGTTGACACCCCTCCACTTT. This sequence encodes CASSTTGELTPLHF.

V is TRBV6-5 and J is TRBJ1-4; perhaps TRBD1 as D (6 bases). This CDR3 has 13 amino acids. The ends were cut back, 5 bases at V and 8 bases at J, with 12 bases in the middle. Germline loops: CDR1 MNHEY, CDR2 SVGAGI. The CDR3 DNA reads TGTGCCAGCAGTCTTCAGGGGACGGAAAAACTGTTTTTT. Translated: CASSLQGTEKLFF.

The V gene is TRBV29-1, the J gene TRBJ2-1; perhaps TRBD2 as D (5 bases). The V gene lost 3 bases and the J gene lost 0 bases, with 9 bases spanning the gap. This CDR3 spans 14 amino acids. In germline, CDR1 is SQVTM, CDR2 ANQGSEA. CDR3 coding DNA: TGCAGCGTTGATCCGGGAAGCTCCTACAATGAGCAGTTCTTC. Translation gives CSVDPGSSYNEQFF.